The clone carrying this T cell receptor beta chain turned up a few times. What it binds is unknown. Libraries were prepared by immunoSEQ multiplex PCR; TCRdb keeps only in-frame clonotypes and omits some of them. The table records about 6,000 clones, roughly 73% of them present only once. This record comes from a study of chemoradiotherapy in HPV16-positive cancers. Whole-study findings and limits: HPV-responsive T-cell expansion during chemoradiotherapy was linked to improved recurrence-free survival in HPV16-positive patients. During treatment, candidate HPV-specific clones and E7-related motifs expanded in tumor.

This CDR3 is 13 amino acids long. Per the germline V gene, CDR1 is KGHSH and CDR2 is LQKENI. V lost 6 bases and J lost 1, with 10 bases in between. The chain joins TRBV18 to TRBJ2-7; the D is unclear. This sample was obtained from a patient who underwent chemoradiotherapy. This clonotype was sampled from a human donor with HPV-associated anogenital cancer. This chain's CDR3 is CASSPKWSYEQYF. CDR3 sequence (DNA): TGTGCCAGCTCCCCGAAGTGGTCCTACGAGCAGTACTTC.